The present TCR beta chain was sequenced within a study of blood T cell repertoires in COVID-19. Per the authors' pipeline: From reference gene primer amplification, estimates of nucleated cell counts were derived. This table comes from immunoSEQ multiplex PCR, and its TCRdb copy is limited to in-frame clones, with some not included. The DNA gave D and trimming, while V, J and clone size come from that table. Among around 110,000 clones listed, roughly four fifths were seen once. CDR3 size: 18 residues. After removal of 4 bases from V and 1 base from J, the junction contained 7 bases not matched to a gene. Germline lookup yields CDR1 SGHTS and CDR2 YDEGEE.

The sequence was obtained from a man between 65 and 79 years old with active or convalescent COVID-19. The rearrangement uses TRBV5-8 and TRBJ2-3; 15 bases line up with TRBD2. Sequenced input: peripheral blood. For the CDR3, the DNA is TGTGCCAGCAGCCCCGGGACTAGCGGGGGGTTAGGCACAGATACGCAGTATTTT. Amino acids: CASSPGTSGGLGTDTQYF. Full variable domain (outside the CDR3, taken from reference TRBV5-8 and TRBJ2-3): EAGVTQSPTHLIKTRGQQATLRCSPISGHTSVYWYQQALGLGLQFLLWYDEGEERNRGNFPPRFSGRQFPNYSSELNVNALELEDSALYLCASSPGTSGGLGTDTQYFGPGTRLTVL.